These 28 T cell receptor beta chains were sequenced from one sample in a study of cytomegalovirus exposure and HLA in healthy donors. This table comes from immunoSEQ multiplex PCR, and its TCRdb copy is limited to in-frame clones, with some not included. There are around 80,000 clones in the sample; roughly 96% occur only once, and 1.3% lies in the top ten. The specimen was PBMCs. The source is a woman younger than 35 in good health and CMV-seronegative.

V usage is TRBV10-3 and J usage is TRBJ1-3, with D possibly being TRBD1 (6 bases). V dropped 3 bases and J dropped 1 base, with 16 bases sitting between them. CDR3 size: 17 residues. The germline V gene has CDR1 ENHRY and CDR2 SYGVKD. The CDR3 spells CAISEAQGIGSGNTIYF. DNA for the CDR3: TGTGCCATCAGTGAAGCTCAGGGGATCGGTTCTGGAAACACCATATATTTT.

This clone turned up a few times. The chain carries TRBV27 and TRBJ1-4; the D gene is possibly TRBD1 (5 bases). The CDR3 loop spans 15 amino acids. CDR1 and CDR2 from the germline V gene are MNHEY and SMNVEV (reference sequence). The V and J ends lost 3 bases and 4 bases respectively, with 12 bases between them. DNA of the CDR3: TGTGCCAGCAGTTTTTTCCGGGGGGATAATGAAAAACTGTTTTTT. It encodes CASSFFRGDNEKLFF.

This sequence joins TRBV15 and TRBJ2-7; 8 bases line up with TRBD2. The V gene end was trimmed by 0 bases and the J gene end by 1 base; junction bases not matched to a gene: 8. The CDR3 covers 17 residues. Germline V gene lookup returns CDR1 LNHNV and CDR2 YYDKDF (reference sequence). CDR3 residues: CATSRDNVASGSYEQYF. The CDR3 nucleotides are TGTGCCACCAGCAGAGATAATGTTGCTAGCGGGTCCTACGAGCAGTACTTC.

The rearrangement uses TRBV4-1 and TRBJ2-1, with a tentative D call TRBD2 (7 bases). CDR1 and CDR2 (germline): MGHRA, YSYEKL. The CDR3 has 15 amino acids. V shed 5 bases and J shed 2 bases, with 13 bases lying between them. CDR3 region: CASSRVGGPYNEQFF. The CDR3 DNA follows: TGCGCCAGCAGCAGGGTCGGGGGGCCCTACAATGAGCAGTTCTTC.

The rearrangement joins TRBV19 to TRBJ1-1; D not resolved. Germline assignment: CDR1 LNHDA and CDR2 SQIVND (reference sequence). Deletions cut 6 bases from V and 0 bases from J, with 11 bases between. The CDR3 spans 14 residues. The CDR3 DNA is TGTGCCAGTAGGGGAGGAGACTTGAACACTGAAGCTTTCTTT. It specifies CASRGGDLNTEAFF.

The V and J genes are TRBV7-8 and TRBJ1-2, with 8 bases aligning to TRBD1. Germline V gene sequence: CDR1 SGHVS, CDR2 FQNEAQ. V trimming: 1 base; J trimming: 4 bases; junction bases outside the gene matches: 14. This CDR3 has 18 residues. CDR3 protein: CASSLEGDRGLIFYGYTF. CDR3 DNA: TGTGCCAGCAGCTTAGAGGGCGACAGGGGTCTCATCTTCTATGGCTACACCTTC.

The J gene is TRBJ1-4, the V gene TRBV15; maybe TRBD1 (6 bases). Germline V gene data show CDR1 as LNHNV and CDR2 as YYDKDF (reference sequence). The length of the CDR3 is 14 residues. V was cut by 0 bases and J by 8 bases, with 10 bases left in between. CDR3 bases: TGTGCCACCAGCAGAGACACAGGGAACGAAAAACTGTTTTTT. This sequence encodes CATSRDTGNEKLFF. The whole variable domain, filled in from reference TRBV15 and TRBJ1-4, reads DAMVIQNPRYQVTQFGKPVTLSCSQTLNHNVMYWYQQKSSQAPKLLFHYYDKDFNNEADTPDNFQSRRPNTSFCFLDIRSPGLGDTAMYLCATSRDTGNEKLFFGSGTQLSVL.

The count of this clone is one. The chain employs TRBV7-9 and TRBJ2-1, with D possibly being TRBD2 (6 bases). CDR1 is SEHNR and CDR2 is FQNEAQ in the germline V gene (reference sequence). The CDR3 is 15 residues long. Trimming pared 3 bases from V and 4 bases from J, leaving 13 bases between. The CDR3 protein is CASSLLGRGYNEQFF. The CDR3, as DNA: TGTGCCAGCAGCTTGTTGGGACGGGGGTACAATGAGCAGTTCTTC.

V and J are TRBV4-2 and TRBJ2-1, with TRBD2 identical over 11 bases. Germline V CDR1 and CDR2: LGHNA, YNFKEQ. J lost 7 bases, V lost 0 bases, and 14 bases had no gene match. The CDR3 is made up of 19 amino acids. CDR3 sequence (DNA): TGTGCCAGCAGCCAAGAAGGACTCAGGTCGACTAGCGGGGTTAATGAGCAGTTCTTC. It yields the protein CASSQEGLRSTSGVNEQFF.

DNA for the CDR3: TGCGCCAGCACCGAAGCGGGAGCAACACAAGAGACCCAGTACTTC. Its translation is CASTEAGATQETQYF. The chain is built from TRBV5-1 and TRBJ2-5, with 8 bases lining up with TRBD2. V shed 6 bases and J 2 bases; nucleotides not matched to a gene: 9. Germline CDR1 SGHRS, CDR2 YFSETQ. The CDR3 runs 15 residues.

CDR3 in DNA: TGTGCCATCAGTGAGTCGCGGGGGTATCAGCCCCAGCATTTT. Encoded protein: CAISESRGYQPQHF. The chain has TRBV10-3 and TRBJ1-5, with a weak D call TRBD1 (5 bases). This CDR3 comprises 14 residues. Germline V gene sequence: CDR1 ENHRY, CDR2 SYGVKD. V was shortened by 0 bases and J by 5 bases, with 8 bases between the two germline ends.

The CDR3: CASSSPGGNTEAFF. The CDR3 DNA sequence: TGTGCCAGCAGTAGTCCCGGGGGGAACACTGAAGCTTTCTTT. The chain is built from TRBV6-5 and TRBJ1-1; a weak D match, TRBD1 (5 bases). CDR3 size: 14 residues. Germline loops: CDR1 MNHEY, CDR2 SVGAGI. V was trimmed by 5 bases and J by 1 base, leaving 11 bases between them.

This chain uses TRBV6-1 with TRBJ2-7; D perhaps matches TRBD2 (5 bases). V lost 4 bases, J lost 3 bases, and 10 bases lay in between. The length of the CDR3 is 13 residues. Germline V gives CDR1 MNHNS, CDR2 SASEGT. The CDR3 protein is CASSAGIGYEQYF. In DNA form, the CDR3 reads TGTGCCAGCAGTGCCGGGATCGGCTACGAGCAGTACTTC.

Written as DNA, the CDR3 is TGTGCCATCAGTGGGGCCTCCCGGGAGTCCTACAATGAGCAGTTCTTC. Residues: CAISGASRESYNEQFF. This chain uses TRBV10-3 with TRBJ2-1; perhaps TRBD2 as D (6 bases). Germline CDR1 reads ENHRY; CDR2 reads SYGVKD. The CDR3 has 16 amino acids. V was shortened by 4 bases and J by 1 base, with 14 bases between the two germline ends.

This chain's CDR3 is CATDDRAGLNQPQHF. The CDR3 DNA reads as TGTGCCACAGATGACAGGGCAGGTTTAAATCAGCCCCAGCATTTT. J is TRBJ1-5 and V is TRBV19, with 7 bases lining up with TRBD1. In germline, CDR1 is LNHDA, CDR2 SQIVND (reference sequence). CDR3 length equals 15 residues. V shed 10 bases and J 4 bases; nucleotides not matched to a gene: 13.

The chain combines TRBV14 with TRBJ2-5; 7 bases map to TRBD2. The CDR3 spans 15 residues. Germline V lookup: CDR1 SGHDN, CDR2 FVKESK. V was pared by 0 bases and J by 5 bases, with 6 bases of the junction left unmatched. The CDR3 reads CASSQEGRGVETQYF. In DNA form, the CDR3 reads TGTGCCAGCAGCCAAGAGGGGAGGGGTGTGGAGACCCAGTACTTC.

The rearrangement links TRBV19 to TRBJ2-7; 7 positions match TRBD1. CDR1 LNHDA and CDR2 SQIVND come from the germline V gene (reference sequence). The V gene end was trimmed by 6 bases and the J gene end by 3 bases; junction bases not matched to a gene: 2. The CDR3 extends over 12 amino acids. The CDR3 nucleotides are TGTGCCAGTAGCCGGACAGGCTACGAGCAGTACTTC. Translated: CASSRTGYEQYF.

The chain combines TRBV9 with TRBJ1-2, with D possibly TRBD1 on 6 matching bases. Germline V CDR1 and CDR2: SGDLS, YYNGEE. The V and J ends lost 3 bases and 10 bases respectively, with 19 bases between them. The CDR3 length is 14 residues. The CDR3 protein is CASSARGDNKDYTF. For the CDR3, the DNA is TGTGCCAGCAGCGCCAGAGGGGACAACAAGGACTACACCTTC.

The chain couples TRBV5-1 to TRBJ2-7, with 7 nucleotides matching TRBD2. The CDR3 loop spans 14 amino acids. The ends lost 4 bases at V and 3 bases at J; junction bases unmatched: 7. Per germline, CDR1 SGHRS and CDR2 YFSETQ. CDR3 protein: CASSLTAGNYEQYF. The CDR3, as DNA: TGCGCCAGCAGCCTAACAGCGGGGAACTACGAGCAGTACTTC.

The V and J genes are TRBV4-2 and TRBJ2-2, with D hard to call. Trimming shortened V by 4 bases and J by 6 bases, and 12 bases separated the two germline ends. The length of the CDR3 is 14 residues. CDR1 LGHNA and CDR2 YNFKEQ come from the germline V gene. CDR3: CASSPLEAPGELFF. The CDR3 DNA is TGTGCCAGCAGCCCACTTGAGGCCCCCGGGGAGCTGTTTTTT.

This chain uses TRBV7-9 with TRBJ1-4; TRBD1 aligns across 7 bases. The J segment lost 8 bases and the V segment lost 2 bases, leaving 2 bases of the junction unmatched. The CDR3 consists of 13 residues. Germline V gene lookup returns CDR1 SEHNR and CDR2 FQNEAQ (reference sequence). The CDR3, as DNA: TGTGCCAGCAGCTTAACAGGGGAGGAAAAACTGTTTTTT. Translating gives CASSLTGEEKLFF.

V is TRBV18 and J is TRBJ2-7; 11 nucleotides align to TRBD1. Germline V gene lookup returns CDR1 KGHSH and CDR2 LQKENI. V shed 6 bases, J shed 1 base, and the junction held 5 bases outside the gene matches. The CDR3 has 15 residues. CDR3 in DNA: TGTGCCAGCTCGGAAGGGGACAGGGGGTCCTACGAGCAGTACTTC. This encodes CASSEGDRGSYEQYF.

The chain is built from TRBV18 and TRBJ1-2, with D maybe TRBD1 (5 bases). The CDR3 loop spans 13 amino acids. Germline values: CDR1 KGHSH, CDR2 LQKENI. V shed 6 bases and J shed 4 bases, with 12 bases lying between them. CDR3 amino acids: CASSPPGRYGYTF. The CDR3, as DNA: TGTGCCAGCTCGCCTCCAGGGCGCTATGGCTACACCTTC.

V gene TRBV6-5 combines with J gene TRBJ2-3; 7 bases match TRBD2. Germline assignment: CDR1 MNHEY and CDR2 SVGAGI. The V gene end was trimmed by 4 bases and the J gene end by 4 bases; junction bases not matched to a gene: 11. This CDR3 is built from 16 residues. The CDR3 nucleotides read TGTGCCAGCAGTTCCCCCAGGGCGGGAGAGGCAGATACGCAGTATTTT. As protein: CASSSPRAGEADTQYF.

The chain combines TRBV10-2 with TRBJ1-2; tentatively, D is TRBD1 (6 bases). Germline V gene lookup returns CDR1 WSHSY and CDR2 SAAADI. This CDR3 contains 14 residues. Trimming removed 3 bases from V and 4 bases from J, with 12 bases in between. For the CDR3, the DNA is TGCGCCAGCAGTGAAGAACAGGGCACCTATGGCTACACCTTC. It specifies CASSEEQGTYGYTF.

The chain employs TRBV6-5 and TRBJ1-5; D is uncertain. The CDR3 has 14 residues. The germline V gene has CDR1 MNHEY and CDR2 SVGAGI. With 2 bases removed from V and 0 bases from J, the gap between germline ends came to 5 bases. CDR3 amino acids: CASSYQYSNQPQHF. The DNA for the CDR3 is TGTGCCAGCAGTTACCAGTATAGCAATCAGCCCCAGCATTTT.

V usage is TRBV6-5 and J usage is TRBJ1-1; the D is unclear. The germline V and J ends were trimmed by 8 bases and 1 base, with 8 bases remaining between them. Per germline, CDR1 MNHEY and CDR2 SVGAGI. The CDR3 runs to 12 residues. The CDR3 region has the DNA TGTGCCAGCGGAACAGCGAACACTGAAGCTTTCTTT. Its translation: CASGTANTEAFF.

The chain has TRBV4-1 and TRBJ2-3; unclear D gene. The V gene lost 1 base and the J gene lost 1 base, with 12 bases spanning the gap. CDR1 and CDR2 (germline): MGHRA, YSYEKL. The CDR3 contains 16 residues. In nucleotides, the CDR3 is TGCGCCAGCAGCCAAGGATACTTATCCCGCACAGATACGCAGTATTTT. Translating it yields CASSQGYLSRTDTQYF.